A selection of T cell receptor beta chains follows, all from one sample in a study of regulatory T cells in long-lasting Graves disease. TCRdb reprocessed the multiplex PCR reads via MiXCR and lists one record per CDR3 protein. The sample yields 500,000 to 700,000 distinct CDR3 sequences, 25% to 35% seen once. Sequenced material: peripheral blood mononuclear cells (PBMCs), taken when the disease was refractory, from a patient treated with antithyroid drugs. Receptors originate from a female donor with Graves disease. Both conserved end residues are part of each CDR3. Some rows have no size entry. The others give once, few or many, or a class for an expanded clone.

V gene: TRBV6-1
clone size: -
J gene: TRBJ1-1
CDR3 protein: CASSRVGTLNTEAFF

V gene: TRBV20-1
clone size: -
J gene: TRBJ1-6
CDR3 protein: CSAHLSGTWNSPLHF

V gene: TRBV4-2
clone size: few
J gene: TRBJ1-2
CDR3 protein: CASSQDGIRGYTF

V gene: TRBV11-2
clone size: few
J gene: TRBJ2-1
CDR3 protein: CASSSSRSYNEQFF

V gene: TRBV10-3
clone size: -
J gene: TRBJ2-7
CDR3 protein: CAISEGGDRKKYEQYF

V gene: TRBV15
clone size: -
J gene: TRBJ1-2
CDR3 protein: CATSSSGGYGYTF

V gene: TRBV27
clone size: few
J gene: TRBJ2-5
CDR3 protein: CASSKTGTRGPQETQYF

V gene: TRBV28
clone size: many
J gene: TRBJ1-1
CDR3 protein: CASSPGTGTEAFF

V gene: TRBV6-1
clone size: few
J gene: TRBJ2-5
CDR3 protein: CASSAGGLETQYF

V gene: TRBV3-1
clone size: -
J gene: TRBJ2-4
CDR3 protein: CASSHVGTEAKNIQYF

V gene: TRBV12-3/TRBV12-4
clone size: -
J gene: TRBJ1-3
CDR3 protein: CASSFPLRGAGNTIYF

V gene: TRBV2
clone size: -
J gene: TRBJ1-1
CDR3 protein: CASSLTATGATEAFF

V gene: TRBV12-3/TRBV12-4
clone size: many
J gene: TRBJ1-5
CDR3 protein: CASSPRPNQPQHF

V gene: TRBV18
clone size: -
J gene: TRBJ2-7
CDR3 protein: CASSPRRVHEQYF

V gene: TRBV5-1
clone size: few
J gene: TRBJ1-3
CDR3 protein: CASSLDTGGAGNTIYF

V gene: TRBV20-1
clone size: few
J gene: TRBJ2-7
CDR3 protein: CSAGGGRGSSYEQYF

V gene: TRBV11-2
clone size: -
J gene: TRBJ2-1
CDR3 protein: CASSSPRAGGLREQFF

V gene: TRBV7-2
clone size: -
J gene: TRBJ2-1
CDR3 protein: CASSLAGTSGIFYNEQFF

V gene: TRBV2
clone size: -
J gene: TRBJ2-2
CDR3 protein: CASSVLRGTGELFF

V gene: TRBV2
clone size: -
J gene: TRBJ2-1
CDR3 protein: CASSGLPAPGYNEQFF

V gene: TRBV3-1
clone size: few
J gene: TRBJ2-5
CDR3 protein: CASSQDPLPQETQYF

V gene: TRBV12-3/TRBV12-4
clone size: -
J gene: TRBJ1-2
CDR3 protein: CASRHRIYCYTF

V gene: TRBV28
clone size: many
J gene: TRBJ2-5
CDR3 protein: CASSHPGQGAEETQYF

V gene: TRBV29-1
clone size: -
J gene: TRBJ1-3
CDR3 protein: CSVALPGPSGNTIYF

V gene: TRBV2
clone size: many
J gene: TRBJ2-5
CDR3 protein: CASSIGGQGLWETQYF

V gene: TRBV28
clone size: many
J gene: TRBJ1-2
CDR3 protein: CASSSGTLVNYGYTF

V gene: TRBV27
clone size: -
J gene: -
CDR3 protein: CASSLGEFYNEQFF

V gene: TRBV6-5
clone size: -
J gene: TRBJ2-7
CDR3 protein: CASIYDRGLYEQYF

V gene: TRBV12-3/TRBV12-4
clone size: -
J gene: TRBJ2-7
CDR3 protein: CASSLVRLAEQYF

V gene: TRBV30
clone size: -
J gene: TRBJ1-2
CDR3 protein: CAWSSKGVRGYTF

V gene: TRBV7-9
clone size: few
J gene: TRBJ1-2
CDR3 protein: CASRNGRRSPSLNYGYTF

V gene: TRBV3-1
clone size: -
J gene: TRBJ2-7
CDR3 protein: CASSQDRTGFPLYEQYF

V gene: TRBV5-1
clone size: -
J gene: TRBJ1-2
CDR3 protein: CASSLGYGTANGYTF

V gene: TRBV5-6
clone size: few
J gene: TRBJ1-2
CDR3 protein: CASSLGSAYGYTF

V gene: TRBV7-9
clone size: -
J gene: TRBJ2-7
CDR3 protein: CASSLDRAPTDEQYF

V gene: TRBV20-1
clone size: few
J gene: TRBJ1-1
CDR3 protein: CSARDRDRGMLAFF

V gene: TRBV2
clone size: many
J gene: TRBJ2-2
CDR3 protein: CASSSGVTGELFF

V gene: TRBV27
clone size: few
J gene: TRBJ1-2
CDR3 protein: CASSLSGTLYYGYTF

V gene: TRBV7-6
clone size: few
J gene: TRBJ1-5
CDR3 protein: CASSLGQNYQPQHF

V gene: TRBV7-2
clone size: -
J gene: TRBJ1-2
CDR3 protein: CASRSTVSYGYTF